Sequencing of this T cell receptor beta chain was carried out in a study of cytotoxic CD8 clonotypes in ibrutinib-treated CLL. The V gene end was trimmed by 4 bases and the J gene end by 7 bases; junction bases not matched to a gene: 7. Per germline, CDR1 LGHNA and CDR2 YSLEER. The CDR3 length is 15 residues. Sequencing used immunoSEQ multiplex PCR; TCRdb keeps in-frame clones, though not all of them. The table has over 150,000 clones, about 72% seen once. This receptor was taken from a human donor with chronic lymphocytic leukemia. The starting material was PBMCs, obtained after 24 months of ibrutinib treatment. J is TRBJ2-1 and V is TRBV4-3; 10 bases line up with TRBD2. CDR3 in DNA: TGCGCCAGCAGCCGAGCTAGCGGGAGAGGTAATGAGCAGTTCTTC. It specifies CASSRASGRGNEQFF.